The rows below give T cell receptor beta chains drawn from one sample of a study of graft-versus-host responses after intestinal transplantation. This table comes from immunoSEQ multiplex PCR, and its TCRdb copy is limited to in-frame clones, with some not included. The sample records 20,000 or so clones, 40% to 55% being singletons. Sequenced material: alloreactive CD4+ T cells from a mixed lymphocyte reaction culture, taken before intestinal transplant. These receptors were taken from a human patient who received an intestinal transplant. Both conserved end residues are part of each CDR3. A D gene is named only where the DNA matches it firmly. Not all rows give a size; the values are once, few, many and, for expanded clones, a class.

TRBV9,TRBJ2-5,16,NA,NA,CASSVSAGLLEETQYF,TGTGCCAGCAGCGTCTCCGCAGGGCTCTTAGAGGAGACCCAGTACTTC
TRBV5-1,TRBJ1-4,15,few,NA,CASTKTGLNNEKLFF,TGCGCCAGCACCAAAACGGGACTCAATAATGAAAAACTGTTTTTT
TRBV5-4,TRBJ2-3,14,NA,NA,CASTLTGGADTQYF,TGTGCCAGCACCCTCACGGGGGGCGCAGATACGCAGTATTTT
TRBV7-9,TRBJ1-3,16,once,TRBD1,CASSLLRQGPGNTIYF,TGTGCCAGCAGCTTACTGCGACAGGGACCCGGAAACACCATATATTTT
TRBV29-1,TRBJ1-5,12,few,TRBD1,CSVKQGAQPQHF,TGCAGCGTCAAACAGGGGGCGCAGCCCCAGCATTTT
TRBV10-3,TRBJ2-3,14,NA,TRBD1,CAISWTGHTDTQYF,TGTGCCATCAGTTGGACAGGCCACACAGATACGCAGTATTTT
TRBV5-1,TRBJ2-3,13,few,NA,CASSPQGTDTQYF,TGCGCCAGCAGCCCACAGGGCACAGATACGCAGTATTTT
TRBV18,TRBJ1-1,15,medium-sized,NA,CASSSGIIGNTEAFF,TGTGCCAGCTCATCAGGAATAATCGGGAACACTGAAGCTTTCTTT
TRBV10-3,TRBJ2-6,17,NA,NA,CAISGQELISGANVLTF,TGTGCCATCAGTGGACAGGAACTAATCTCTGGGGCCAACGTCCTGACTTTC
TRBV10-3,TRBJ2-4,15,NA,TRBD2,CAISASGGLRDIQYF,TGTGCCATCAGCGCTAGCGGGGGCCTCAGGGACATTCAGTACTTC
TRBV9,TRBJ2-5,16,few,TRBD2,CASSVGLAGGQETQYF,TGTGCCAGCAGCGTAGGCCTTGCGGGGGGGCAAGAGACCCAGTACTTC
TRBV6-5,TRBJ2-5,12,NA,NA,CASDSYQETQYF,TGTGCCAGCGACAGTTACCAAGAGACCCAGTACTTC
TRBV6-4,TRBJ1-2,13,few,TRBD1,CASRVQGEWGYTF,TGTGCCAGCAGGGTACAGGGGGAATGGGGCTACACCTTC
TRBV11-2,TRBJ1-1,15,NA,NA,CASSLVGGRITEAFF,TGTGCCAGCAGCTTAGTCGGAGGGAGGATCACTGAAGCTTTCTTT
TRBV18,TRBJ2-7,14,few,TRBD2,CASSPGRGPYEQYF,TGTGCCAGCTCACCAGGGAGGGGACCCTACGAGCAGTACTTC
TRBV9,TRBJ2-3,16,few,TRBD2,CASSVGGGAGVDTQYF,TGTGCCAGCAGCGTAGGGGGTGGGGCGGGGGTGGATACGCAGTATTTT
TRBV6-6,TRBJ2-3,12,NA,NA,CASSRVTDTQYF,TGTGCCAGCAGCCGGGTCACAGATACGCAGTATTTT
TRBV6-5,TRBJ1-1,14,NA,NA,CASSYLQGTTEAFF,TGTGCCAGCAGTTACTTACAGGGTACCACTGAAGCTTTCTTT
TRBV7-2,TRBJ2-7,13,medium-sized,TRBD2,CASSAMGSGVAHF,TGTGCCAGCAGCGCCATGGGTAGCGGGGTGGCCCACTTC
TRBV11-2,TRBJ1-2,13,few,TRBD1,CASSEGAGYGYTF,TGTGCCAGCAGCGAGGGGGCCGGGTATGGCTACACCTTC
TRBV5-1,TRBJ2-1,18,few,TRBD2,CASSFGLAAISSYNEQFF,TGCGCCAGCAGCTTCGGACTAGCGGCGATCAGCTCCTACAATGAGCAGTTCTTC
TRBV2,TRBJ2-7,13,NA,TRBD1,CASSVGRGREQYF,TGTGCCAGCAGTGTAGGCAGGGGGCGCGAGCAGTACTTC
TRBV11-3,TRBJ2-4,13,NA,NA,CASSTGAKNIQYF,TGTGCCAGCAGCACAGGGGCCAAAAACATTCAGTACTTC
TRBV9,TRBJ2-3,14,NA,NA,CASSVETTTDTQYF,TGTGCCAGCAGCGTTGAGACTACCACAGATACGCAGTATTTT
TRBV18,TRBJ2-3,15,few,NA,CASSPLAGPTDTQYF,TGTGCCAGCTCACCACTTGCGGGGCCCACAGATACGCAGTATTTT
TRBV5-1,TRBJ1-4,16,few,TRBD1,CASSLDFGTANEKLFF,TGCGCCAGCAGCTTGGATTTCGGGACAGCTAATGAAAAACTGTTTTTT
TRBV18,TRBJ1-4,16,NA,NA,CASSPNTAATNEKLFF,TGTGCCAGCTCCCCCAACACAGCTGCAACTAATGAAAAACTGTTTTTT
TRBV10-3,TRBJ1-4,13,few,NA,CAITRGINEKLFF,TGTGCCATCACAAGGGGGATAAATGAAAAACTGTTTTTT
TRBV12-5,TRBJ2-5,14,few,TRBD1,CASSLRDREETQYF,TGTGCTAGCTCCCTCCGGGACAGGGAAGAGACCCAGTACTTC
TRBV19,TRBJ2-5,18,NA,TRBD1,CASSMGYRGRGPGETQYF,TGTGCCAGTAGTATGGGGTATCGGGGCAGGGGGCCGGGGGAGACCCAGTACTTC